This T cell receptor (beta chain) appears in the sequencing data of a study of T-cell reconstitution after alpha-beta-depleted transplantation in children. Trimming took 2 bases from V and 0 from J, leaving 14 bases between them. The CDR3 runs 18 residues. Germline CDR1 and CDR2: MNHEY and SVGAGI. In its sample, this clonotype was seen once. During its preparation, the TCRbeta library received unique molecular identifiers. TCRdb recomputed calls from the PCR reads with MiXCR, one row per CDR3 protein. The sample lists some 490,000 distinct CDR3 sequences, roughly an eighth occurring once. The genes are TRBV6-5 and TRBJ2-6; weak D call: TRBD1 (6 bases). The sequencing used PBMCs from the stem cell graft donor, collected from the stem cell graft. This TCR was sampled from a human donor who donated a stem cell graft to a child with combined immunodeficiency. The CDR3 region is CASSYELGARSGANVLTF. Here the CDR3 DNA reads TGTGCCAGCAGTTACGAATTGGGGGCCCGCTCTGGGGCCAACGTCCTGACTTTC.